This section outlines one T cell receptor (beta chain) sequence together with its context. The entry originates in a study of blood T cell repertoires in COVID-19. The germline gives CDR1 SGHRS, CDR2 YFSETQ. The length of the CDR3 is 14 residues. V gave up 4 bases and J gave up 4 bases, with 14 bases separating them. Assay: immunoSEQ multiplex PCR; the TCRdb copy retains only in-frame clones and omits some. The sample records roughly 47,000 clones, over 75% being singletons. The sequence was collected from a man aged 50 to 60 with acute or convalescent COVID-19. What was sequenced was peripheral blood. The V and J genes are TRBV5-1 and TRBJ1-1; D remains ambiguous. CDR3 sequence: CASSRSTGGTEAFF. The CDR3 DNA reads TGCGCCAGCAGCCGTTCCACGGGTGGCACTGAAGCTTTCTTT.